The 5 T cell receptor beta chains below all came from one sample that was sequenced in a study of siplizumab effects on memory and regulatory T cells. Coculturing of the mixed lymphocyte reaction cells was performed at 37°C for more than five days. These TCRs are of unknown antigen specificity. Sequenced by immunoSEQ multiplex PCR; TCRdb stores in-frame clones only, minus some. The profile shows over 7,500 clones, approximately 42% of them singletons. Sequencing input: CFSE-low (dividing) CD4+ T cells sorted from an allogeneic mixed lymphocyte reaction. These receptors all stem from a human donor in good health; the cells came from an allogeneic mixed lymphocyte reaction.

This sequence joins TRBV4-1 and TRBJ2-3; D not certain. Germline values: CDR1 MGHRA, CDR2 YSYEKL. With 0 bases removed from V and 5 bases from J, the gap between germline ends came to 12 bases. The CDR3 has 15 amino acids. The CDR3 sequence: CASSQDSEALDTQYF. Here the CDR3 DNA reads TGCGCCAGCAGCCAAGATTCGGAAGCGCTAGATACGCAGTATTTT.

This chain connects TRBV21-1 to TRBJ2-7; the table gives TRBD2 as D, unverified against the DNA. TRBV21-1 is a pseudogene. This CDR3 is 16 amino acids long. The CDR3 region is CASSNPASGRYHEQYF. Here the CDR3 DNA reads TGTGCCAGCAGCAACCCGGCTAGCGGGAGGTACCACGAGCAGTACTTC.

In its sample, this clone is medium-sized. The chain carries TRBV19 and TRBJ1-1; D perhaps matches TRBD1 (5 bases). Trimming left V 3 bases short and J 7 bases short, with 9 bases between. Germline CDR1 LNHDA, CDR2 SQIVND (reference sequence). The CDR3 contains 12 residues. DNA for the CDR3: TGTGCCAGTAGTATTGGTGGGGGTGAAGCTTTCTTT. It is translated as CASSIGGGEAFF.

V usage is TRBV5-5 and J usage is TRBJ2-2, with TRBD2 identical over 12 bases. With V trimmed by 5 bases and J by 1 base, 3 bases remained unmatched. CDR1 is SGHKS and CDR2 is YYEKEE in the germline V gene (reference sequence). The CDR3 runs to 16 residues. The CDR3, as DNA: TGTGCCAGCAGGTGGACTAGCGGGGTGAACACCGGGGAGCTGTTTTTT. Translating gives CASRWTSGVNTGELFF.

This clone has more than one count but fewer than ten. This sequence joins TRBV7-9 and TRBJ1-2; a weak D match, TRBD1 (6 bases). With 5 bases removed from V and 1 base from J, the gap between germline ends came to 11 bases. The CDR3 is 14 residues long. CDR1 and CDR2 from the germline V gene are SEHNR and FQNEAQ (reference sequence). The CDR3 protein is CASSTLQGNYGYTF. The CDR3 nucleotides are TGTGCCAGCAGCACCCTACAGGGTAACTATGGCTACACCTTC.